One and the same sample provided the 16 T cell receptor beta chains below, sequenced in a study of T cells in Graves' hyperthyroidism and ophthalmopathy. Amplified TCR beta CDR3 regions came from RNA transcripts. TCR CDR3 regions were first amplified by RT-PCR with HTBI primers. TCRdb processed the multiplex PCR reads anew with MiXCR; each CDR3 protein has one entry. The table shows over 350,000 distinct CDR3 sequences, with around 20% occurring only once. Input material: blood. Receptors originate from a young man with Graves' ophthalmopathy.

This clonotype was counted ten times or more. The CDR3 region has the DNA TGTGCCAGCAGCCCAACCGGGACTATTGAAGCTTTCTTT. Protein sequence: CASSPTGTIEAFF. The genes are TRBV2 and TRBJ1-1, with D perhaps matching TRBD1 (5 bases). V shed 6 bases and J shed 7 bases, with 15 bases lying between them. The CDR3 sequence is 13 residues long. Germline-derived CDR1 and CDR2 are SNHLY and FYNNEI.

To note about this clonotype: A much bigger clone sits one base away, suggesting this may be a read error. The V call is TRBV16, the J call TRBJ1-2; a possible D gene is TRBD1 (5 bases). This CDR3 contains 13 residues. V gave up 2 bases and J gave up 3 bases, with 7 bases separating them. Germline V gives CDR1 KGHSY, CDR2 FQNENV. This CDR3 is CASSQQGYYGYTF. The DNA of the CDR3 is TGTGCCAGCAGCCAACAGGGCTACTATGGCTACACCTTC.

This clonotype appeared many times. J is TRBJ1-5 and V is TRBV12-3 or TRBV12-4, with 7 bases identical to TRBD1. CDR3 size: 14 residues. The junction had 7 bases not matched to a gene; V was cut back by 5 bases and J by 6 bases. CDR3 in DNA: TGTGCCAGCAGTAATACAGGGGTGGGTCAGCCCCAGCATTTT. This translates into CASSNTGVGQPQHF.

The CDR3 loop is CASRRQDNQPQHF. The CDR3 nucleotides read TGTGCCAGCAGGAGACAGGACAATCAGCCCCAGCATTTT. V gene TRBV27 combines with J gene TRBJ1-5, with a weak D call TRBD1 (6 bases). Trimming took off 6 bases at V and 3 bases at J, with 9 bases between the two ends. Germline lookup yields CDR1 MNHEY and CDR2 SMNVEV (reference sequence). The length of the CDR3 is 13 residues.

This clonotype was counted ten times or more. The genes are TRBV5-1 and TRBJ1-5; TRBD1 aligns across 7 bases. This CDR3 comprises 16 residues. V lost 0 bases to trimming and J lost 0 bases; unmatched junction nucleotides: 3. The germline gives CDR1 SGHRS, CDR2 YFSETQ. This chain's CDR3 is CASSLAGTDSNQPQHF. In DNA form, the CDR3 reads TGCGCCAGCAGCTTGGCCGGGACAGATAGCAATCAGCCCCAGCATTTT. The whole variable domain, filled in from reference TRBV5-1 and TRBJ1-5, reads KAGVTQTPRYLIKTRGQQVTLSCSPISGHRSVSWYQQTPGQGLQFLFEYFSETQRNKGNFPGRFSGRQFSNSRSEMNVSTLELGDSALYLCASSLAGTDSNQPQHFGDGTRLSIL.

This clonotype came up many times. Written as DNA, the CDR3 is TGTGCCAGCACCCAGCCCAGGACAGGCTCCTACAATGAGCAGTTCTTC. Its translation: CASTQPRTGSYNEQFF. This chain connects TRBV7-8 to TRBJ2-1, with 7 bases matching TRBD1. The CDR3 consists of 16 residues. The germline V gene has CDR1 SGHVS and CDR2 FQNEAQ. The ends lost 7 bases at V and 0 bases at J; junction bases unmatched: 9.

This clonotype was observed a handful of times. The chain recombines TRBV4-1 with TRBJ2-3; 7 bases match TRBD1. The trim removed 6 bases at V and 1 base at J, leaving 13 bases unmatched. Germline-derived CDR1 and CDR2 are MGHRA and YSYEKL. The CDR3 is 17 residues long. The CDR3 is CASSYPGRQGGTDTQYF. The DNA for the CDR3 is TGCGCCAGCAGTTATCCGGGGAGACAGGGTGGCACAGATACGCAGTATTTT.

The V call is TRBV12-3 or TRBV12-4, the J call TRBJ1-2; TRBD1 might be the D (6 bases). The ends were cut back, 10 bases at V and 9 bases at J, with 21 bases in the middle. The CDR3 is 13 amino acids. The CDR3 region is CATKVQGLWSYTF. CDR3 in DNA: TGTGCCACAAAGGTACAGGGACTCTGGAGCTACACCTTC.

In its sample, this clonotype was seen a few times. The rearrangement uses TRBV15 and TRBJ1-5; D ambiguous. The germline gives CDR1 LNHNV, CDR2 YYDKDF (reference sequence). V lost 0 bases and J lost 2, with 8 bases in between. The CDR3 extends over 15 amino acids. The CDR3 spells CATSRDRTGNQPQHF. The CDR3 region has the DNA TGTGCCACCAGCAGAGATCGTACAGGCAATCAGCCCCAGCATTTT.

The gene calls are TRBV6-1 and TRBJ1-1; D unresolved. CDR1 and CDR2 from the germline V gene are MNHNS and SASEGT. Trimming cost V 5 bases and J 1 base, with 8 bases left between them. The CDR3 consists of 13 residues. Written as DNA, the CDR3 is TGTGCCAGCAGTTACGTGGCGAACACTGAAGCTTTCTTT. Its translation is CASSYVANTEAFF.

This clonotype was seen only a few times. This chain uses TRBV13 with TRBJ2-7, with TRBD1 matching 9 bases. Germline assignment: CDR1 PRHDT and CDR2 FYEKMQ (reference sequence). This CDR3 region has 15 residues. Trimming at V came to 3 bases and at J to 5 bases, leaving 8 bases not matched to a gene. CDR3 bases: TGTGCCAGCAGCTTCAGGACAGGGGTAATCCACGAGCAGTACTTC. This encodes CASSFRTGVIHEQYF.

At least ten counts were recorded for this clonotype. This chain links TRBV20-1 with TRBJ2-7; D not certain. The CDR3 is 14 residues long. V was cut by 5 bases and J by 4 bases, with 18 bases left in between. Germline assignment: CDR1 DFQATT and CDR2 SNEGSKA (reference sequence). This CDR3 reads CSAQESTLRYEQYF. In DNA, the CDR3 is TGCAGTGCTCAGGAGAGTACCTTAAGGTACGAGCAGTACTTC.

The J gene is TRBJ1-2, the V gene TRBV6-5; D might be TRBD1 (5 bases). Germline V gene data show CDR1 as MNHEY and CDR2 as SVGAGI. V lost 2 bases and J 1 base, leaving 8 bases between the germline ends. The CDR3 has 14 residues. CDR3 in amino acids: CASSYRGRNYGYTF. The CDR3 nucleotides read TGTGCCAGCAGTTACAGGGGTCGTAACTATGGCTACACCTTC.

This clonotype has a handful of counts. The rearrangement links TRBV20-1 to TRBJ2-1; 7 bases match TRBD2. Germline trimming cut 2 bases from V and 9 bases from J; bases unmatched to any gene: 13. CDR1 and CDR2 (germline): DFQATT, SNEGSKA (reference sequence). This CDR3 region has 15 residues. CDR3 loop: CSARNSAGFRGEQFF. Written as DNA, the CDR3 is TGCAGTGCTAGAAACTCAGCGGGATTTCGTGGTGAGCAGTTCTTC.

The DNA of the CDR3 is TGCAGCGTTGAGAACAGATTGCAGTATTTT. Its translation: CSVENRLQYF. This sequence joins TRBV29-1 and TRBJ2-3; D is unclear. The CDR3 has 10 residues. The V gene lost 3 bases and the J gene lost 11 bases, with 9 bases spanning the gap. Germline values: CDR1 SQVTM, CDR2 ANQGSEA.

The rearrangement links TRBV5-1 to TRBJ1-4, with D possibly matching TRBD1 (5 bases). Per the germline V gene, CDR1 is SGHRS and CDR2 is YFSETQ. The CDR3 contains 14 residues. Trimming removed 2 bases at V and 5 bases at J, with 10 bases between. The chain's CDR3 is CASSLDSPNEKLFF. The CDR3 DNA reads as TGCGCCAGCAGCTTAGACAGTCCAAATGAAAAACTGTTTTTT.